The 29 T cell receptor beta chains below were found in one sample sequenced in a study of cytomegalovirus exposure and HLA in healthy donors. Primers: 60 Vbeta forward and 13 Jbeta reverse. The data were produced by immunoSEQ multiplex PCR, yet TCRdb's version contains in-frame clones alone and is incomplete. The table includes about 100,000 clones, around 57% detected once. The sample comprised PBMCs. These receptors all come from a human donor in good health.

This clone was seen a single time. The chain links TRBV7-9 to TRBJ2-7, with 7 bases aligning to TRBD1. The CDR3 length is 17 residues. Germline V gene lookup returns CDR1 SEHNR and CDR2 FQNEAQ (reference sequence). Unmatched junction bases numbered 15, after V lost 4 bases and J lost 3 bases. The CDR3 coding sequence is TGTGCCAGCAGCTCCCGCGCCGGGACAGAAATCTACTACGAGCAGTACTTC. Its protein is CASSSRAGTEIYYEQYF.

The CDR3 protein is CASSPGGSGANVLTF. The CDR3 DNA is TGTGCCAGCAGCCCCGGGGGTTCTGGGGCCAACGTCCTGACTTTC. V gene TRBV11-3 combines with J gene TRBJ2-6; D possibly corresponds to TRBD2 (6 bases). Trimming took off 5 bases at V and 1 base at J, with 9 bases between the two ends. Germline lookup yields CDR1 SGHNT and CDR2 YENEEA. CDR3 size: 15 residues. The full variable domain, its missing parts supplied by reference TRBV11-3 and TRBJ2-6, is EAGVVQSPRYKIIEKKQPVAFWCNPISGHNTLYWYLQNLGQGPELLIRYENEEAVDDSQLPKDRFSAERLKGVDSTLKIQPAELGDSAVYLCASSPGGSGANVLTFGAGSRLTVL.

This clone was found a few times. The chain joins TRBV25-1 to TRBJ2-5, with 7 bases fitting TRBD1. This CDR3 spans 13 amino acids. CDR1 MGHDK and CDR2 SYGVNS come from the germline V gene. The J segment lost 4 bases and the V segment lost 6 bases, leaving 5 bases of the junction unmatched. This chain's CDR3 is CASSRTGLETQYF. The CDR3 nucleotides are TGTGCCAGCAGCCGGACAGGTCTAGAGACCCAGTACTTC.

V is TRBV7-9 and J is TRBJ2-7; a possible D gene is TRBD2 (5 bases). Per germline, CDR1 SEHNR and CDR2 FQNEAQ (reference sequence). The CDR3 has 16 residues. Deletions cut 3 bases from V and 0 bases from J, with 15 bases between. DNA of the CDR3: TGTGCCAGCAGCTTTCTTCCGGGGAGTCACTCCTACGAGCAGTACTTC. This sequence encodes CASSFLPGSHSYEQYF.

The chain uses TRBV4-2 and TRBJ2-1; 7 bases agree with TRBD2. The germline V gene encodes CDR1 LGHNA and CDR2 YNFKEQ. The CDR3 runs 15 residues. The J segment lost 6 bases and the V segment lost 1 base, leaving 6 bases of the junction unmatched. CDR3 nucleotide sequence: TGTGCCAGCAGCCAAGGAGCGGGACCAACCAATGAGCAGTTCTTC. This encodes CASSQGAGPTNEQFF.

This clone was detected only a few times. The chain couples TRBV7-9 to TRBJ2-4; TRBD2 matches 7 bases. Per germline, CDR1 SEHNR and CDR2 FQNEAQ (reference sequence). Trimming removed 5 bases from V and 5 bases from J; junction bases left unmatched: 6. This CDR3 contains 14 residues. The CDR3 DNA is TGTGCCAGCAGCCGGGGGGTTAGGGAAAACATTCAGTACTTC. Encoded protein: CASSRGVRENIQYF.

V and J are TRBV25-1 and TRBJ2-2; maybe TRBD1 (6 bases). Per the germline V gene, CDR1 is MGHDK and CDR2 is SYGVNS. The CDR3 loop spans 16 amino acids. With 6 bases removed from V and 4 bases from J, the gap between germline ends came to 18 bases. The CDR3 DNA reads as TGTGCCAGCAGGGGCCCGGGATGGGGGCCCACCGGGGAGCTGTTTTTT. Translating gives CASRGPGWGPTGELFF.

This chain links TRBV27 with TRBJ1-5; TRBD1 matches 8 bases. V was clipped by 6 bases and J by 2 bases; unmatched bases: 3. This CDR3 contains 14 residues. Germline V gene data show CDR1 as MNHEY and CDR2 as SMNVEV (reference sequence). The CDR3 sequence: CASRTGAGNQPQHF. DNA of the CDR3: TGTGCCAGCAGGACAGGGGCAGGCAATCAGCCCCAGCATTTT.

The CDR3 nucleotides are TGTGCCACACAACGGACAGGGGGCTTATACGAGCAGTACTTC. Protein product: CATQRTGGLYEQYF. The chain links TRBV19 to TRBJ2-7, with 11 bases aligning to TRBD1. This CDR3 has 14 amino acids. With 10 bases clipped from V and 4 bases from J, the junction kept 9 bases outside the gene matches. Germline assignment: CDR1 LNHDA and CDR2 SQIVND (reference sequence).

The chain has TRBV7-8 and TRBJ2-2, with a tentative D call TRBD1 (5 bases). This CDR3 spans 14 amino acids. Between the trimmed V and J ends, which lost 0 bases and 7 bases, there was a span of 9 bases. Germline-derived CDR1 and CDR2 are SGHVS and FQNEAQ. Here the CDR3 DNA reads TGTGCCAGCAGCTTAGCGGGGCCGGGCGGGGAGCTGTTTTTT. Residues: CASSLAGPGGELFF.

The rearrangement links TRBV28 to TRBJ2-7; 9 positions agree with TRBD2. Unmatched junction bases numbered 2, after V lost 2 bases and J lost 6 bases. The CDR3 runs 13 residues. Germline CDR1 reads MDHEN; CDR2 reads SYDVKM. CDR3 DNA sequence: TGTGCCAGCAGTTTAGCGGGAGGGCCCGAGCAGTACTTC. Protein sequence: CASSLAGGPEQYF.

This clone came up a few times. The chain joins TRBV6-5 to TRBJ2-1; no reliable D call. CDR1 is MNHEY, CDR2 SVGAGI, per germline. This CDR3 is 14 amino acids long. V shed 2 bases and J shed 6 bases, with 11 bases lying between them. CDR3: CASSYGSRSNEQFF. The CDR3 bases are TGTGCCAGCAGTTACGGGTCTAGATCCAATGAGCAGTTCTTC.

In the case of this clone: Germline and junction disagree at one end, which may indicate a read error. At the DNA level, this CDR3 is encoded by other sequences in the same sample as well. The V gene is TRBV6-5, the J gene TRBJ1-2, with 7 bases that match TRBD1. This CDR3 contains 16 residues. In germline, CDR1 is MNHEY, CDR2 SVGAGI. CDR3 sequence reads: CASSYFQTGRNYGYTF. The CDR3 DNA reads as TGCGCCAGCAGTTACTTCCAGACAGGGCGTAACTATGGCTACACCTTC.

This clone has more than one count but fewer than ten. The rearrangement joins TRBV15 to TRBJ1-1; D is perhaps TRBD1 (6 bases). The germline gives CDR1 LNHNV, CDR2 YYDKDF (reference sequence). The CDR3 covers 15 residues. V lost 0 bases, J lost 3 bases, and 11 bases lay in between. The CDR3 region is CATSRDRGGHTEAFF. The CDR3 coding sequence is TGTGCCACCAGCAGAGATCGGGGGGGGCACACTGAAGCTTTCTTT.

The V and J genes are TRBV19 and TRBJ2-3; a weak D match, TRBD1 (5 bases). Trimming stripped 8 bases from V and 3 bases from J, with 18 bases between. The CDR3 is 15 amino acids. Germline V lookup: CDR1 LNHDA, CDR2 SQIVND (reference sequence). The CDR3 is CASREVRARTDTQYF. The DNA for the CDR3 is TGTGCCAGTCGAGAGGTCAGGGCAAGAACAGATACGCAGTATTTT.

This clone was observed a handful of times. CDR3 sequence: CASSLVMRTYEQYF. The CDR3 nucleotides read TGTGCCAGCAGCTTGGTTATGCGGACCTACGAGCAGTACTTC. The rearrangement links TRBV5-6 to TRBJ2-7; no clear D. The germline gives CDR1 SGHDT, CDR2 YYEEEE. Trimming removed 0 bases from V and 2 bases from J, with 9 bases in between. The CDR3 consists of 14 residues.

This clone turned up a few times. The rearrangement uses TRBV7-2 and TRBJ2-5, with D tentatively TRBD2 (5 bases). The DNA end is more similar to TRBJ2-7, so the J call may be wrong. The germline V gene has CDR1 SGHTA and CDR2 FQGNSA. The CDR3 is made up of 16 amino acids. The chain's CDR3 is CASSLVRRAAAYEQYF. In DNA form, the CDR3 reads TGTGCCAGCAGCTTAGTCCGACGAGCGGCAGCCTACGAGCAGTACTTC.

Here the CDR3 reads CASSYTLRGRTGELFF. The CDR3 DNA sequence: TGTGCCAGCAGTTACACCCTCAGGGGCAGAACCGGGGAGCTGTTTTTT. The gene calls are TRBV6-5 and TRBJ2-2; a possible D gene is TRBD1 (6 bases). Germline V lookup: CDR1 MNHEY, CDR2 SVGAGI. The ends were cut back, 2 bases at V and 5 bases at J, with 15 bases in the middle. The length of the CDR3 is 16 residues.

This clone came up a few times. The rearrangement joins TRBV6-1 to TRBJ2-1; possible D gene TRBD2, 6 bases. V lost 4 bases to trimming and J lost 5 bases, with 18 bases between them. Germline V gene lookup returns CDR1 MNHNS and CDR2 SASEGT. The CDR3 runs 16 residues. The CDR3 DNA reads as TGTGCCAGCAGTGGTAGTGGGGGGTGGCCAAACAATGAGCAGTTCTTC. Protein sequence: CASSGSGGWPNNEQFF.

This rearrangement joins TRBV25-1 to TRBJ2-1; the D gene is possibly TRBD2 (6 bases). The CDR3 consists of 15 residues. V was clipped by 2 bases and J by 5 bases, with 13 bases between them. Per the germline V gene, CDR1 is MGHDK and CDR2 is SYGVNS. The CDR3 nucleotides read TGTGCCAGCAGTGAACGGAGGGCTACCCACAATGAGCAGTTCTTC. This sequence encodes CASSERRATHNEQFF. Together with reference TRBV25-1 and TRBJ2-1, the CDR3 gives the full variable domain: EADIYQTPRYLVIGTGKKITLECSQTMGHDKMYWYQQDPGMELHLIHYSYGVNSTEKGDLSSESTVSRIRTEHFPLTLESARPSHTSQYLCASSERRATHNEQFFGPGTRLTVL.

CDR3 loop: CASSSGAIAGDYEQYF. DNA for the CDR3: TGTGCCAGCAGTAGCGGTGCGATAGCGGGAGATTACGAGCAGTACTTC. This sequence joins TRBV7-9 and TRBJ2-7; 9 bases are shared with TRBD2. Unmatched junction bases numbered 13, after V lost 6 bases and J lost 4 bases. There are 16 residues in the CDR3. Germline V gene data show CDR1 as SEHNR and CDR2 as FQNEAQ (reference sequence).

V and J are TRBV19 and TRBJ2-2; 8 bases match TRBD2. V dropped 3 bases and J dropped 7; count of bases not matched to a gene: 16. Germline assignment: CDR1 LNHDA and CDR2 SQIVND (reference sequence). This CDR3 has 18 amino acids. Written as DNA, the CDR3 is TGTGCCAGTAGTATTTTTCCCATAGCGGGAACCTTTGGCGGGGAGCTGTTTTTT. Translated, it gives CASSIFPIAGTFGGELFF.

This clone was observed a few times. V gene TRBV6-5 combines with J gene TRBJ1-1; D is unresolved. CDR3 length: 15 amino acids. V was pared by 0 bases and J by 6 bases, with 14 bases between. In germline, CDR1 is MNHEY, CDR2 SVGAGI. CDR3 sequence reads: CASSYSRWPRSEAFF. CDR3 in DNA: TGTGCCAGCAGTTACTCGAGGTGGCCCCGCTCTGAAGCTTTCTTT.

This chain links TRBV14 with TRBJ2-2, with a tentative D call TRBD2 (5 bases). V lost 1 base, J lost 7 bases, and 7 bases lay in between. Germline-derived CDR1 and CDR2 are SGHDN and FVKESK. This CDR3 comprises 13 residues. The CDR3 DNA is TGTGCCAGCAGCCAAGCGGGGAACGGGGAGCTGTTTTTT. It translates to CASSQAGNGELFF.

The rearrangement joins TRBV19 to TRBJ2-3; TRBD1 aligns across 11 bases. Trimming took 6 bases from V and 6 from J; bases not matched to a gene: 5. This CDR3 is built from 14 residues. In germline, CDR1 is LNHDA, CDR2 SQIVND (reference sequence). The CDR3 DNA follows: TGTGCCAGTAGGGGGACAGGGGGAGTGGATACGCAGTATTTT. Its protein product is CASRGTGGVDTQYF.

In DNA form, the CDR3 reads TGTGCCATCAGGACACAGACCTCTGGGGCCAACGTCCTGACTTTC. Its protein is CAIRTQTSGANVLTF. The chain carries TRBV10-3 and TRBJ2-6; D uncertain. The CDR3 has 15 residues. V lost 6 bases and J 0 bases, leaving 9 bases between the germline ends. In germline, CDR1 is ENHRY, CDR2 SYGVKD.

This chain uses TRBV9 with TRBJ2-1, with 12 nucleotides matching TRBD2. The junction had 8 bases not matched to a gene; V was cut back by 4 bases and J by 9 bases. The CDR3 is 15 amino acids. Germline V gives CDR1 SGDLS, CDR2 YYNGEE. CDR3 nucleotide sequence: TGTGCCAGCAGCCCACGGACTAGCGGGACCGGTGAGCAGTTCTTC. Its protein product is CASSPRTSGTGEQFF. Looking up the rest from reference TRBV9 and TRBJ2-1 gives the full variable domain: DSGVTQTPKHLITATGQRVTLRCSPRSGDLSVYWYQQSLDQGLQFLIQYYNGEERAKGNILERFSAQQFPDLHSELNLSSLELGDSALYFCASSPRTSGTGEQFFGPGTRLTVL.

V is TRBV9 and J is TRBJ2-1; TRBD2 agrees at 12 bases. Germline V CDR1 and CDR2: SGDLS, YYNGEE. V gave up 1 base and J gave up 0 bases; unmatched junction bases: 5. This CDR3 is 18 amino acids long. DNA for the CDR3: TGTGCCAGCAGCGTATCTAGCGGGAGGGCCCCCTCCTACAATGAGCAGTTCTTC. It encodes CASSVSSGRAPSYNEQFF.

This clone has more than one count but fewer than ten. The V gene is TRBV6-1, the J gene TRBJ2-7; TRBD1 matches 11 bases. The length of the CDR3 is 15 residues. Looked up from germline, CDR1 is MNHNS and CDR2 is SASEGT. Trimming removed 4 bases from V and 0 bases from J; junction bases left unmatched: 2. CDR3 nucleotide sequence: TGTGCCAGCAGTGGGACAGGGGGCTTCTCCTACGAGCAGTACTTC. It encodes CASSGTGGFSYEQYF.